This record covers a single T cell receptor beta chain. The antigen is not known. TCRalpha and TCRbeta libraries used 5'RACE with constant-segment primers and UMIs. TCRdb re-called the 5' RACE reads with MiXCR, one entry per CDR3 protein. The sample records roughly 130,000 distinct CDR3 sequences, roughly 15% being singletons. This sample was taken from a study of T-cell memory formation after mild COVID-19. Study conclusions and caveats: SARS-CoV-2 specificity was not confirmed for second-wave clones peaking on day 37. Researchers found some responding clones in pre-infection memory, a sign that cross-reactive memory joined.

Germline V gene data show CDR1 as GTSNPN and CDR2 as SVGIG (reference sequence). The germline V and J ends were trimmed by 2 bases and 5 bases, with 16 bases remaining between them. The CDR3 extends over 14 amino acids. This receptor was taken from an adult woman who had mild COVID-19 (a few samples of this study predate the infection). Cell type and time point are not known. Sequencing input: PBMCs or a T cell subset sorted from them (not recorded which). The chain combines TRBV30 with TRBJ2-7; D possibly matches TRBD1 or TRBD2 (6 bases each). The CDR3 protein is CAWSRLGGADEQYF. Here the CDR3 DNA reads TGTGCCTGGAGTCGGCTGGGGGGCGCGGACGAGCAGTACTTC.